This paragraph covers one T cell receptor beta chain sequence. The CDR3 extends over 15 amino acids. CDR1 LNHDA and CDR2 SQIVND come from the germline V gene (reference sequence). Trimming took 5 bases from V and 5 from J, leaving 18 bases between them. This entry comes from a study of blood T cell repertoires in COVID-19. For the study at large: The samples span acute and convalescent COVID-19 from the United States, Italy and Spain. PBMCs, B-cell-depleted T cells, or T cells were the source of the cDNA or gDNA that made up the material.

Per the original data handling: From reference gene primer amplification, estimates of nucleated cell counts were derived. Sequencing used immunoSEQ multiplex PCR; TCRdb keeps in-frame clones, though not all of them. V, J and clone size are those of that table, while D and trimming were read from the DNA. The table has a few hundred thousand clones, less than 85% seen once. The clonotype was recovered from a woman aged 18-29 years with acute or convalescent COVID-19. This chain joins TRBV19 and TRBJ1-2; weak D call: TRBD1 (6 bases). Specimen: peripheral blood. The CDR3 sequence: CASSLGTSSWYGYTF. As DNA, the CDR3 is TGTGCCAGTAGTCTAGGGACATCCTCTTGGTATGGCTACACCTTC. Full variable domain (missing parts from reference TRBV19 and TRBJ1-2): DGGITQSPKYLFRKEGQNVTLSCEQNLNHDAMYWYRQDPGQGLRLIYYSQIVNDFQKGDIAEGYSVSREKKESFPLTVTSAQKNPTAFYLCASSLGTSSWYGYTFGSGTRLTVV.